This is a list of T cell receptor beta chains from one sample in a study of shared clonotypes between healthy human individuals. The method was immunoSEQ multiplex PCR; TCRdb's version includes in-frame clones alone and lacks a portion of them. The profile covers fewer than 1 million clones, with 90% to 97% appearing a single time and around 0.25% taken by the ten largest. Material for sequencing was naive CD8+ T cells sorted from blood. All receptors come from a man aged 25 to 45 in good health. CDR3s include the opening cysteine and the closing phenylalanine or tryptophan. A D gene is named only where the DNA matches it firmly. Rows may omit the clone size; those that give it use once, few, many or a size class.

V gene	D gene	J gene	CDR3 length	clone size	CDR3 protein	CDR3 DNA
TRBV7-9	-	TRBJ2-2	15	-	CASSPWPGNTGELFF	TGTGCCAGCAGCCCGTGGCCTGGGAACACCGGGGAGCTGTTTTTT
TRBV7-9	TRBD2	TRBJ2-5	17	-	CASSLGTSGIPQETQYF	TGTGCCAGCAGCTTGGGGACTAGCGGGATCCCTCAAGAGACCCAGTACTTC
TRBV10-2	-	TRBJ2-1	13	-	CASLGPSGDEQFF	TGCGCCAGCCTAGGACCCTCGGGGGATGAGCAGTTCTTC
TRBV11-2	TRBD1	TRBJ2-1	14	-	CASSSQGVYNEQFF	TGTGCCAGCAGCTCACAGGGGGTCTACAATGAGCAGTTCTTC
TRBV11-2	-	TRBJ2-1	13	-	CASRPSRYYEQFF	TGTGCCAGCAGACCGTCAAGATACTATGAGCAGTTCTTC
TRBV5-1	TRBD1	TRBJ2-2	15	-	CASSLRQGNTGELFF	TGCGCCAGCAGCTTGAGACAGGGGAACACCGGGGAGCTGTTTTTT
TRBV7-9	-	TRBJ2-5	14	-	CASSPVSTGETQYF	TGTGCCAGCAGCCCTGTATCAACCGGGGAGACCCAGTACTTC
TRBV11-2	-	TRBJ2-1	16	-	CASSLGMGREYNEQFF	TGTGCCAGCAGCTTAGGTATGGGCAGGGAATACAATGAGCAGTTCTTC
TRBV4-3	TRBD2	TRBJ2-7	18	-	CASSQDLGLAGRAYEQYF	TGCGCCAGCAGCCAAGATTTGGGACTAGCGGGACGTGCCTACGAGCAGTACTTC
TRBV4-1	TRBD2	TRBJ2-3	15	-	CASSGLALYTDTQYF	TGCGCCAGCAGCGGACTAGCTCTTTACACAGATACGCAGTATTTT
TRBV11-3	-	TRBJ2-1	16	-	CASSFRADDADNEQFF	TGTGCCAGCAGCTTTCGAGCGGACGATGCTGACAATGAGCAGTTCTTC
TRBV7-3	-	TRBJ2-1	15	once	CASSLLRSSYNEQFF	TGTGCCAGCAGCTTATTGCGGAGCTCCTACAATGAGCAGTTCTTC
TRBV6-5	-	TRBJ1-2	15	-	CASSYSIGINYGYTF	TGTGCCAGCAGTTACTCGATCGGGATCAACTATGGCTACACCTTC
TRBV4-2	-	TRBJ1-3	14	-	CASSQQSSGNTIYF	TGTGCCAGCAGCCAACAGAGCTCTGGAAACACCATATATTTT
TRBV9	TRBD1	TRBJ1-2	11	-	CASKRGQGYTF	TGTGCCAGCAAGAGGGGGCAAGGCTACACCTTC
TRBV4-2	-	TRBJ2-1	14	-	CASSQDTGGNEQFF	TGTGCCAGCAGCCAAGATACAGGTGGGAATGAGCAGTTCTTC
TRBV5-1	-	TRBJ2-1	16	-	CASSLADQGYGNEQFF	TGCGCCAGCAGCTTGGCCGATCAGGGGTATGGGAATGAGCAGTTCTTC
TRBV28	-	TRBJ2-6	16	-	CASSLDSASGANVLTF	TGTGCCAGCAGTTTAGACAGCGCTTCTGGGGCCAACGTCCTGACTTTC
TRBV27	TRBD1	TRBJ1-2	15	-	CASRGRGGAGRGYTF	TGTGCCAGCAGAGGCAGAGGGGGCGCTGGACGCGGCTACACCTTC
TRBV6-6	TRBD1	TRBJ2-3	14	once	CASSQDIGTGGKYF	TGTGCCAGCAGTCAGGACATAGGGACAGGGGGAAAGTATTTT
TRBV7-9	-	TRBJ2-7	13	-	CASSLGNTYEQYF	TGTGCCAGCAGCTTGGGCAATACCTACGAGCAGTACTTC
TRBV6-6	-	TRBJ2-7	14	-	CASSYQDSIYEQYF	TGTGCCAGCAGTTACCAGGACTCAATCTACGAGCAGTACTTC
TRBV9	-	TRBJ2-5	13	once	CASSTRTGETQYF	TGTGCCAGCAGCACCAGAACAGGAGAGACCCAGTACTTC
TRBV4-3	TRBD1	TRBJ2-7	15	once	CASSQDLSTGDEQYF	TGCGCCAGCAGCCAAGATCTTTCGACAGGGGACGAGCAGTACTTC
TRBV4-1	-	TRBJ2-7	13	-	CASSLTGGYEQYF	TGCGCCAGCAGCCTGACTGGGGGGTACGAGCAGTACTTC
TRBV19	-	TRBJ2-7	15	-	CASSIGSGGPYEQYF	TGTGCCAGTAGTATCGGATCCGGGGGGCCCTACGAGCAGTACTTC
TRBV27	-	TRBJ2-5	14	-	CASSTQGSPSTQYF	TGTGCCAGCAGTACTCAGGGTAGCCCATCCACCCAGTACTTC
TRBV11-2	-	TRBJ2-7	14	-	CASSLGSTAYEQYF	TGTGCCAGCAGCTTAGGGTCTACCGCCTACGAGCAGTACTTC
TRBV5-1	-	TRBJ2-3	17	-	CASSTPGPDEITDTQYF	TGCGCCAGCAGCACCCCCGGTCCGGATGAAATCACAGATACGCAGTATTTT
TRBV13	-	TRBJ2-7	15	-	CASSPMGGEVDEQYF	TGTGCCAGCAGCCCGATGGGCGGGGAGGTGGACGAGCAGTACTTC
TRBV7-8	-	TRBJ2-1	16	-	CASSLEVLTIYNEQFF	TGTGCCAGCAGCTTAGAGGTTCTTACGATCTACAATGAGCAGTTCTTC
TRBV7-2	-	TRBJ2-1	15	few	CASSLIGTSYNEQFF	TGTGCCAGCAGCTTAATTGGCACCTCCTACAATGAGCAGTTCTTC
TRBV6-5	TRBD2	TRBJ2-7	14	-	CASTVAGGPYEQYF	TGTGCCAGCACTGTAGCGGGAGGGCCCTACGAGCAGTACTTC
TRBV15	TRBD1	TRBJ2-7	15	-	CATSRGRTGAIEQYF	TGTGCCACCAGCAGAGGCCGGACAGGGGCGATCGAGCAGTACTTC
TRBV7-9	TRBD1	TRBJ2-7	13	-	CASSGQVHYEQYF	TGTGCCAGCAGCGGACAGGTACACTACGAGCAGTACTTC
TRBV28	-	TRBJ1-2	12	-	CASSLTADGYTF	TGTGCCAGCAGTTTAACTGCGGATGGCTACACCTTC
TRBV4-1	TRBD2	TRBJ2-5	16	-	CASSQPTGGALETQYF	TGCGCCAGCAGCCAACCAACGGGAGGGGCATTAGAGACCCAGTACTTC
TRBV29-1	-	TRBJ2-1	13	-	CSTSTDSGGEQFF	TGCAGCACGTCCACTGACTCCGGGGGTGAGCAGTTCTTC
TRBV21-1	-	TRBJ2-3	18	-	CASSKALSQVVGTDTQYF	TGTGCCAGCAGCAAAGCGCTTTCTCAGGTGGTGGGCACAGATACGCAGTATTTT
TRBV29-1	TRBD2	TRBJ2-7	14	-	CSVALAGFSDEQYF	TGCAGCGTTGCGTTAGCGGGATTTTCAGACGAGCAGTACTTC
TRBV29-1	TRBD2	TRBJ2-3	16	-	CSVEDLKGLAVDTQYF	TGCAGCGTTGAAGATTTGAAGGGGCTAGCGGTGGATACGCAGTATTTT
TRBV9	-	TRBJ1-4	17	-	CASSVDFGDPPREKLFF	TGTGCCAGCAGCGTAGATTTCGGAGACCCCCCACGAGAAAAACTGTTTTTT
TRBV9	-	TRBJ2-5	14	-	CASNRGSLQETQYF	TGTGCCAGCAATAGGGGGTCCCTCCAAGAGACCCAGTACTTC
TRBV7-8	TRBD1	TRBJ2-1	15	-	CASGIRTGSYNEQFF	TGTGCCAGCGGAATTCGGACAGGGTCTTACAATGAGCAGTTCTTC
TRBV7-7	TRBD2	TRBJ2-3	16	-	CASSKRTSGSVDTQYF	TGTGCTAGCAGCAAAAGGACTAGCGGGAGTGTTGATACGCAGTATTTT
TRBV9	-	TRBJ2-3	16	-	CASSEPYSGRTDTQYF	TGTGCCAGCAGCGAGCCCTATAGCGGACGCACAGATACGCAGTATTTT
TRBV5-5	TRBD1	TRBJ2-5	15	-	CASSLGHRGQETQYF	TGTGCCAGCAGCTTAGGCCACAGGGGGCAAGAGACCCAGTACTTC
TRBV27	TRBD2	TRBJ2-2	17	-	CASSPGGAIPNTGELFF	TGTGCCAGCAGTCCGGGGGGGGCCATACCGAACACCGGGGAGCTGTTTTTT